The present T cell receptor beta chain was sequenced within a study of T cell changes during pregnancy in multiple sclerosis. Germline CDR1 MGHRA, CDR2 YSYEKL. V dropped 2 bases and J dropped 2 bases, with 12 bases sitting between them. This CDR3 is 15 amino acids long. Profiled with immunoSEQ multiplex PCR; TCRdb holds only in-frame clones, not every one. The sample carries about 110,000 clones, about 89% recorded once. The sequencing used peripheral blood, collected after pregnancy. The chain uses TRBV4-1 and TRBJ2-5; TRBD2 might be the D (7 bases). The sequence came from a female donor with multiple sclerosis, enrolled in a pregnancy study. The CDR3 bases are TGCGCCAGCAGCCAATGGGCGGGGGCGCAAGAGACCCAGTACTTC. Translation: CASSQWAGAQETQYF.